In its sample, the clone carrying this T cell receptor beta chain was seen many times. This record comes from a study of T cell changes during pregnancy in multiple sclerosis. Data came from immunoSEQ multiplex PCR; TCRdb stores just in-frame clones and leaves some out. Here the sample spans approximately 30,000 clones, approximately 88% being singletons. The CDR3 is 15 residues long. Trimming stripped 6 bases from V and 0 bases from J, with 12 bases between. Germline loops: CDR1 LNHDA, CDR2 SQIVND (reference sequence). This clonotype originated in a female donor with multiple sclerosis, enrolled in a pregnancy study. The chain employs TRBV19 and TRBJ1-3; D is ambiguous. The material was CD8+ T cells from peripheral blood mononuclear cells, obtained in the first trimester of pregnancy. Here the CDR3 DNA reads TGTGCCAGTAGCCTGACATCGAGCTCTGGAAACACCATATATTTT. Amino acids: CASSLTSSSGNTIYF.